Sequencing of this T cell receptor beta chain was carried out in a study of Ad26.COV2.S vaccination and SARS-CoV-2 variants. Study-level information: Trial arm assignment for the donor was COV1001 Ad26.COV2.S. Study results and caveats: Comparability of non-spike TCR breadth was observed across vaccine and placebo recipients. Vaccinated individuals (as opposed to placebo recipients) had higher spike-specific TCR breadth.

The length of the CDR3 is 17 residues. Losses at the gene ends were 2 bases for V and 8 bases for J; bases not matched to a gene: 17. Germline-derived CDR1 and CDR2 are SGHTA and FQGNSA. The treatment was: around 19 received Ad26.COV2.S at low or high dose, single or two shots; 5 received placebo; per-sample allocation not given. All samples were drawn on day 63, counting from the first vaccine or placebo injection. Of note for this clone: The target antigen is unknown.

The protocol was immunoSEQ multiplex PCR, while the TCRdb copy is restricted to in-frame clones and leaves out a portion. Of 440,000 or so clones listed, about 90% are singletons. The V call is TRBV7-2, the J call TRBJ1-2; 7 bases agree with TRBD1. Sequences were derived from peripheral blood, sampled in a trial of Ad26.COV2.S vaccine versus placebo. This receptor was identified in a person aged 18-60 years who received the Ad26.COV2.S COVID-19 vaccine or a placebo. In DNA, the CDR3 is TGTGCCAGCAGCTTAAGGGACAGCGCCGCCGACCCTTGGGGCTACACCTTC. It codes for CASSLRDSAADPWGYTF.